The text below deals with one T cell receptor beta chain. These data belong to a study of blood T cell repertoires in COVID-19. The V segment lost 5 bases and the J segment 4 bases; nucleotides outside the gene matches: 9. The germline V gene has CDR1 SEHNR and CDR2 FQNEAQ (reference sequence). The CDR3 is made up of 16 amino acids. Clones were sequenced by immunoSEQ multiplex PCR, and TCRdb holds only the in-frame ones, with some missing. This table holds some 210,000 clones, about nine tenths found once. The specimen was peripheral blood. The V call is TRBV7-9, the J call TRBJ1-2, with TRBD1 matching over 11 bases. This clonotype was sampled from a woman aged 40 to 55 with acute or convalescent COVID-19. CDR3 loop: CASSPGRDRGGYGYTF. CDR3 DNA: TGTGCCAGCAGCCCTGGACGGGACAGGGGGGGCTATGGCTACACCTTC.